Following are 18 T cell receptor beta chains from one sample sequenced in a study of early T cells in non-severe SARS-CoV-2 infection. From the 5' RACE reads, TCRdb called clonotypes with MiXCR, one entry per CDR3 protein. The sample records approximately 62,000 distinct CDR3 sequences, approximately 13% being singletons. The sequenced sample consisted of whole blood. All receptors come from an adult who was a healthcare worker with PCR-confirmed SARS-CoV-2 infection or an uninfected control (not recorded which).

At least ten counts were recorded for this clonotype. The V call is TRBV20-1, the J call TRBJ2-7, with TRBD1 matching 8 bases. CDR3 length: 16 amino acids. Per the germline V gene, CDR1 is DFQATT and CDR2 is SNEGSKA (reference sequence). The V segment lost 6 bases and the J segment 4 bases; nucleotides outside the gene matches: 17. The CDR3 loop is CSARKQGQVALYEQYF. The CDR3, as DNA: TGCAGTGCCCGAAAGCAGGGACAGGTCGCTCTGTACGAGCAGTACTTC.

This clonotype was picked up many times. V usage is TRBV20-1 and J usage is TRBJ2-1; D tentatively fits TRBD1 or TRBD2 (5 bases each). CDR3 length: 13 residues. Per germline, CDR1 DFQATT and CDR2 SNEGSKA (reference sequence). The V end lost 6 bases, the J end lost 3 bases, and 12 bases lay between the germline ends. CDR3 in DNA: TGCAGTGCCAAGAGGGGCTTCTACAATGAGCAGTTCTTC. This codes for CSAKRGFYNEQFF.

The chain couples TRBV10-1 to TRBJ2-2; D not certain. Germline V CDR1 and CDR2: WNHNN, SYGVQD (reference sequence). This CDR3 spans 14 amino acids. The ends were cut back, 6 bases at V and 2 bases at J, with 10 bases in the middle. The CDR3, as DNA: TGCGCCAGCAGCGCAAGTGATAACACCGGGGAGCTGTTTTTT. Its translation is CASSASDNTGELFF.

Ten or more counts support this clonotype. The chain is built from TRBV6-1 and TRBJ2-6; D is perhaps TRBD2 (5 bases). This CDR3 is 15 amino acids long. Per the germline V gene, CDR1 is MNHNS and CDR2 is SASEGT. The germline V and J ends were trimmed by 1 base and 2 bases, with 6 bases remaining between them. CDR3 region: CASSEELAGANVLTF. The CDR3 bases are TGTGCCAGCAGTGAAGAACTAGCTGGGGCCAACGTCCTGACTTTC.

This clonotype was picked up many times. This rearrangement joins TRBV28 to TRBJ1-2, with 8 bases matching TRBD1. From germline, CDR1 is MDHEN and CDR2 SYDVKM. This CDR3 is 17 amino acids long. V lost 2 bases to trimming and J lost 4 bases; unmatched junction nucleotides: 12. The CDR3 is CASSLGAAGGGVYGYTF. The CDR3 DNA is TGTGCCAGCAGTTTAGGCGCGGCAGGGGGCGGCGTCTATGGCTACACCTTC.

This clonotype was detected a few times. The chain couples TRBV6-1 to TRBJ2-2, with D hard to call. From germline, CDR1 is MNHNS and CDR2 SASEGT. The CDR3 extends over 12 amino acids. V lost 5 bases and J lost 4, with 5 bases in between. This chain's CDR3 is CASSQITGELFF. The CDR3 nucleotides are TGTGCCAGCAGTCAGATCACCGGGGAGCTGTTTTTT.

The CDR3: CSAKTGEGGNQPQHF. The CDR3 DNA sequence: TGCAGTGCCAAGACAGGGGAAGGCGGCAATCAGCCCCAGCATTTT. This rearrangement joins TRBV20-1 to TRBJ1-5, with 8 bases aligning to TRBD1. Germline assignment: CDR1 DFQATT and CDR2 SNEGSKA (reference sequence). The V gene end was trimmed by 6 bases and the J gene end by 2 bases; junction bases not matched to a gene: 9. This CDR3 spans 15 amino acids.

In this sample, this clonotype turned up many times. The chain recombines TRBV4-3 with TRBJ2-1, with a tentative D call TRBD2 (6 bases). Germline-derived CDR1 and CDR2 are LGHNA and YSLEER. This CDR3 is built from 13 residues. Trimming took off 0 bases at V and 9 bases at J, with 9 bases between the two ends. CDR3 residues: CASSQDGGFEQFF. CDR3 bases: TGCGCCAGCAGCCAAGATGGGGGGTTTGAGCAGTTCTTC.

The chain uses TRBV5-1 and TRBJ1-2; D ambiguous. CDR3 length: 13 amino acids. Germline CDR1 reads SGHRS; CDR2 reads YFSETQ. Trimming removed 0 bases at V and 0 bases at J, with 3 bases between. This chain's CDR3 is CASSLESNYGYTF. The CDR3 nucleotides read TGCGCCAGCAGCTTGGAATCTAACTATGGCTACACCTTC.

This clonotype was seen many times. The gene calls are TRBV6-5 and TRBJ2-1; unclear D gene. V lost 5 bases and J lost 1, with 9 bases in between. CDR1 and CDR2 from the germline V gene are MNHEY and SVGAGI. The CDR3 has 14 amino acids. As DNA, the CDR3 is TGTGCCAGCAGTGATATTTCTTCCTACAATGAGCAGTTCTTC. Protein product: CASSDISSYNEQFF.

By sample fraction, this clonotype is large. The chain links TRBV6-5 to TRBJ1-4; D might be TRBD1 (6 bases). Germline loops: CDR1 MNHEY, CDR2 SVGAGI. The V end was cut by 5 bases, the J end by 7 bases, with 23 bases between. CDR3 length equals 17 residues. The CDR3 sequence is CASSQGTSGLYGEKLFF. For the CDR3, the DNA is TGTGCCAGCAGTCAGGGGACGTCGGGGCTTTACGGTGAAAAACTGTTTTTT.

In this sample, this clonotype turned up many times. The gene calls are TRBV10-2 and TRBJ1-2; TRBD1 matches at 9 bases. The CDR3 spans 17 residues. The junction had 11 bases not matched to a gene; V was cut back by 2 bases and J by 4 bases. The germline CDR1 and CDR2 sequences are WSHSY and SAAADI. The DNA for the CDR3 is TGCGCCAGCAGTGAGCCGACCGGGACAGGGAGGGGCTATGGCTACACCTTC. Its protein product is CASSEPTGTGRGYGYTF.

The V and J genes are TRBV18 and TRBJ2-1; TRBD2 agrees at 12 bases. The CDR3 is made up of 16 amino acids. Trimming took 2 bases from V and 7 from J; bases not matched to a gene: 6. The germline CDR1 and CDR2 sequences are KGHSH and LQKENI. The CDR3 here is CASSPGLLAGGNEQFF. As DNA, the CDR3 is TGTGCCAGCTCACCAGGTTTACTAGCGGGAGGAAATGAGCAGTTCTTC. The variable domain in full, completed from reference TRBV18 and TRBJ2-1, reads NAGVMQNPRHLVRRRGQEARLRCSPMKGHSHVYWYRQLPEEGLKFMVYLQKENIIDESGMPKERFSAEFPKEGPSILRIQQVVRGDSAAYFCASSPGLLAGGNEQFFGPGTRLTVL.

This clonotype was picked up a small number of times. The chain joins TRBV12-3 or TRBV12-4 to TRBJ2-1, with D possibly being TRBD2 (5 bases). V dropped 3 bases and J dropped 1 base, with 10 bases sitting between them. The CDR3 sequence is 15 residues long. This chain's CDR3 is CASSFRRASYNEQFF. The CDR3 bases are TGTGCCAGCAGTTTTCGGCGGGCGTCCTACAATGAGCAGTTCTTC.

This clonotype has only a few counts. J is TRBJ2-3 and V is TRBV12-3 or TRBV12-4; 12 bases align to TRBD2. Trimming cost V 5 bases and J 2 bases; bases outside gene matches: 8. The CDR3 is 17 residues long. CDR3 in amino acids: CASSPLTSGGFTDTQYF. As DNA, the CDR3 is TGTGCCAGCAGTCCCCTGACTAGCGGGGGATTCACAGATACGCAGTATTTT.

This chain uses TRBV7-8 with TRBJ2-7; unclear D gene. Trimming left V 6 bases short and J 2 bases short, with 11 bases between. The CDR3 length is 13 residues. Per germline, CDR1 SGHVS and CDR2 FQNEAQ. The DNA for the CDR3 is TGTGCCAGCAGTCCCGACCAGACCTACGAGCAGTACTTC. Its translation: CASSPDQTYEQYF. The full variable domain, its missing parts supplied by reference TRBV7-8 and TRBJ2-7, is GAGVSQSPRYKVAKRGQDVALRCDPISGHVSLFWYQQALGQGPEFLTYFQNEAQLDKSGLPSDRFFAERPEGSVSTLKIQRTQQEDSAVYLCASSPDQTYEQYFGPGTRLTVT.

The sample holds many counts of this clonotype. The gene calls are TRBV4-1 and TRBJ2-5; 8 positions agree with TRBD2. V was clipped by 4 bases and J by 1 base; unmatched bases: 8. Germline values: CDR1 MGHRA, CDR2 YSYEKL. The CDR3 runs to 16 residues. Written as DNA, the CDR3 is TGCGCCAGCAGCCCCGCCGGCGGGGGGCCCCAAGAGACCCAGTACTTC. Its protein is CASSPAGGGPQETQYF.

This clonotype was counted at least ten times. The CDR3 bases are TGTGCCAGCAGCCCTAGCGGTAGCTACGAGCAGTACTTC. Translation gives CASSPSGSYEQYF. The V and J genes are TRBV7-3 and TRBJ2-7, with 7 bases matching TRBD2. There are 13 residues in the CDR3. Looked up from germline, CDR1 is SGHTA and CDR2 is FQGTGA. With 5 bases clipped from V and 3 bases from J, the junction kept 4 bases outside the gene matches.